This TCR beta chain was recovered during a study of cytomegalovirus exposure and HLA in healthy donors. Overall study findings and caveats: Rarity held for most TCR sequences, but there were some public TCRs that occurred in many donors.

60 Vbeta and 13 Jbeta primers were used in PCR. The data were produced by immunoSEQ multiplex PCR, yet TCRdb's version contains in-frame clones alone and is incomplete. Of about 130,000 clones listed, 65% to 80% are singletons. As to this clone: Its cognate antigen is unknown.

This CDR3 contains 14 residues. CDR1 is SGDLS and CDR2 is YYNGEE in the germline V gene. Unmatched junction bases numbered 0, after V lost 3 bases and J lost 2 bases. Donors consisted of healthy bone marrow donors. Material for sequencing was PBMCs. The genes are TRBV9 and TRBJ2-7; 12 nucleotides agree with TRBD2. The TCR sequence derives from a woman aged 35 to 49 in good health and CMV-seropositive. CDR3 DNA sequence: TGTGCCAGCAGCGGGACTAGCGGGACCTACGAGCAGTACTTC. Amino acids: CASSGTSGTYEQYF.